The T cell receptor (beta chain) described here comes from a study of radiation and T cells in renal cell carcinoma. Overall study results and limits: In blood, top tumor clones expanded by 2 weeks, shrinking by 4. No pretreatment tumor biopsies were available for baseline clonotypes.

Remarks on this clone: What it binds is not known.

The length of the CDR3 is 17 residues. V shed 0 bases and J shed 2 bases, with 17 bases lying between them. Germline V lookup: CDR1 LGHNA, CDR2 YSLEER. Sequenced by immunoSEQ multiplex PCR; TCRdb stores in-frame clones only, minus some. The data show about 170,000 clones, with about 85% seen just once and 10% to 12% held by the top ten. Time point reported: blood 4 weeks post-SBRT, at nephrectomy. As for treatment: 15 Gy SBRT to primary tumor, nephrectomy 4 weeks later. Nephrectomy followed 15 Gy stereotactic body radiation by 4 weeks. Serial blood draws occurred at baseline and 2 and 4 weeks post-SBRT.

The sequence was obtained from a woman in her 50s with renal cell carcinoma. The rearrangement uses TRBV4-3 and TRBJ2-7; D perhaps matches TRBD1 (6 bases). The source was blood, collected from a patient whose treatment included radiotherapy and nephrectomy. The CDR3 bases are TGCGCCAGCAGCCAAGAAGTTCACGGCAGGGGAACCTACGAGCAGTACTTC. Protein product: CASSQEVHGRGTYEQYF.